This passage covers 26 T cell receptor beta chains from one sample sequenced in a study of neurological immune-mediated disorders. From the 5' RACE reads, TCRdb called clonotypes with MiXCR, one entry per CDR3 protein. The profile shows tens of thousands of distinct CDR3 sequences, about 5.6% of them singletons. Time point here: longitudinal time-point 2. Sequenced material: PBMCs. Source of these receptors: a woman aged 55 to 70 with multiple sclerosis.

This clonotype was observed many times. This chain links TRBV15 with TRBJ2-5; 13 nucleotides agree with TRBD2. With V trimmed by 0 bases and J by 5 bases, 3 bases remained unmatched. The CDR3 spans 16 residues. The germline V gene has CDR1 LNHNV and CDR2 YYDKDF (reference sequence). The CDR3 protein is CATSRDTTSGGETQYF. The DNA of the CDR3 is TGTGCCACCAGCAGAGATACGACTAGCGGGGGGGAGACCCAGTACTTC.

In this sample, this clonotype turned up many times. The V gene is TRBV18, the J gene TRBJ2-3, with a possible D match to TRBD2 (6 bases). Germline V lookup: CDR1 KGHSH, CDR2 LQKENI. The CDR3 loop spans 13 amino acids. Trimming removed 3 bases at V and 4 bases at J, with 8 bases between. The CDR3 bases are TGTGCCAGCTCACCGTGGGAGGCAGATACGCAGTATTTT. Translated, it gives CASSPWEADTQYF.

This clonotype was detected many times. V usage is TRBV29-1 and J usage is TRBJ1-2, with D uncertain. V was trimmed by 4 bases and J by 8 bases, leaving 11 bases between them. CDR3 length: 11 amino acids. CDR1 and CDR2 from the germline V gene are SQVTM and ANQGSEA. The CDR3 DNA is TGCAGCGTTGGCCGGTCGGTGGGCTACACCTTC. It codes for CSVGRSVGYTF.

This clonotype was found many times. The chain couples TRBV7-2 to TRBJ2-7; 8 nucleotides align to TRBD2. CDR3 length: 16 amino acids. The germline gives CDR1 SGHTA, CDR2 FQGNSA. The junction had 14 bases not matched to a gene; V was cut back by 5 bases and J by 5 bases. Here the CDR3 DNA reads TGTGCCAGCAGCCCTAGGGGTAGCGGGGCGAGGAACGAGCAGTACTTC. Translating gives CASSPRGSGARNEQYF. Based on the CDR3 plus reference TRBV7-2 and TRBJ2-7, the full variable domain is GAGVSQSPSNKVTEKGKDVELRCDPISGHTALYWYRQSLGQGLEFLIYFQGNSAPDKSGLPSDRFSAERTGGSVSTLTIQRTQQEDSAVYLCASSPRGSGARNEQYFGPGTRLTVT.

Sample share makes this clonotype medium-sized (0.01 to 0.1%). The chain recombines TRBV28 with TRBJ2-3, with 12 bases aligning to TRBD2. Germline V CDR1 and CDR2: MDHEN, SYDVKM. V was pared by 7 bases and J by 4 bases, with 3 bases of the junction left unmatched. The CDR3 length is 14 residues. For the CDR3, the DNA is TGTGCCAGCACTAGCGGGGGGGCTTCAGATACGCAGTATTTT. Translated, it gives CASTSGGASDTQYF.

This clonotype was counted at least ten times. The chain couples TRBV7-9 to TRBJ2-6; TRBD2 might be the D (5 bases). From germline, CDR1 is SEHNR and CDR2 FQNEAQ (reference sequence). The CDR3 runs 16 residues. Trimming took off 1 base at V and 0 bases at J, with 7 bases between the two ends. CDR3 in DNA: TGTGCCAGCAGCTTAGAGGGAGACTCTGGGGCCAACGTCCTGACTTTC. This gives the protein CASSLEGDSGANVLTF.

The V gene is TRBV6-5, the J gene TRBJ2-2; D remains ambiguous. The length of the CDR3 is 12 residues. V shed 6 bases and J shed 5 bases, with 7 bases lying between them. The germline gives CDR1 MNHEY, CDR2 SVGAGI. CDR3 nucleotides: TGTGCCAGCAGGCCCTCGACCGGGGAGCTGTTTTTT. This gives the protein CASRPSTGELFF.

In its sample, this clonotype was seen many times. The chain links TRBV6-5 to TRBJ1-6; D call uncertain. The germline V gene has CDR1 MNHEY and CDR2 SVGAGI. This CDR3 region has 13 residues. The V gene lost 2 bases and the J gene lost 4 bases, with 3 bases spanning the gap. DNA of the CDR3: TGTGCCAGCAGTTACGGGTATAATTCACCCCTCCACTTT. This codes for CASSYGYNSPLHF.

This clonotype was recorded at least ten times. The genes are TRBV6-1 and TRBJ1-5, with D maybe TRBD1 (6 bases). The CDR3 spans 15 residues. The V gene's germline CDR1 is MNHNS and CDR2 SASEGT. The germline V and J ends were trimmed by 6 bases and 7 bases, with 19 bases remaining between them. The DNA of the CDR3 is TGTGCCAGCAGGGGGATCGGGGGCTCGGGGCAGCCCCAGCATTTT. It yields the protein CASRGIGGSGQPQHF.

This clonotype was detected many times. This chain connects TRBV5-1 to TRBJ2-5; 7 bases map to TRBD1. The CDR3 length is 17 residues. Trimming cost V 4 bases and J 4 bases; bases outside gene matches: 16. CDR1 SGHRS and CDR2 YFSETQ come from the germline V gene. The CDR3 region is CASSTGRLTGAIETQYF. The CDR3 DNA is TGCGCCAGCAGCACTGGTCGCCTTACAGGGGCGATAGAGACCCAGTACTTC.

In its sample, this clonotype was seen many times. V is TRBV4-1 and J is TRBJ2-3; D gene ambiguous. Looked up from germline, CDR1 is MGHRA and CDR2 is YSYEKL. There are 13 residues in the CDR3. V lost 5 bases, J lost 11 bases, and 17 bases lay in between. CDR3 nucleotides: TGCGCCAGCAGCTCTCCCATGGGCCCTAGGCAGTATTTT. Its protein is CASSSPMGPRQYF.

Many counts were recorded for this clonotype. The J gene is TRBJ1-3, the V gene TRBV15; D is unresolved. V shed 0 bases and J shed 0 bases, with 6 bases lying between them. Germline V gene lookup returns CDR1 LNHNV and CDR2 YYDKDF (reference sequence). CDR3 length: 15 amino acids. The CDR3 reads CATSREPHSGNTIYF. Here the CDR3 DNA reads TGTGCCACCAGCAGAGAACCCCACTCTGGAAACACCATATATTTT.

This clonotype was recorded many times. The chain is built from TRBV5-1 and TRBJ2-5; possible D gene TRBD1, 5 bases. The CDR3 extends over 14 amino acids. Looked up from germline, CDR1 is SGHRS and CDR2 is YFSETQ. V was pared by 4 bases and J by 1 base, with 11 bases between. CDR3 DNA: TGCGCCAGCAGCGGACACCCTTCCCAAGAGACCCAGTACTTC. Its translation is CASSGHPSQETQYF.

This clonotype came up many times. The chain recombines TRBV7-8 with TRBJ2-7; a weak D match, TRBD1 (6 bases). Between the trimmed V and J ends, which lost 4 bases and 6 bases, there was a span of 16 bases. Germline CDR1 SGHVS, CDR2 FQNEAQ. The CDR3 runs 14 residues. The CDR3 coding sequence is TGTGCCAGCAGCTCCGGGACAACATCTGGCGAGCAGTACTTC. Translating it yields CASSSGTTSGEQYF.

Ten or more counts support this clonotype. The gene calls are TRBV20-1 and TRBJ1-2; TRBD1 matches 9 bases. The CDR3 covers 16 residues. CDR1 is DFQATT, CDR2 SNEGSKA, per germline (reference sequence). Germline trimming cut 0 bases from V and 10 bases from J; bases unmatched to any gene: 15. In DNA form, the CDR3 reads TGCAGTGCTAGAGATCAGGGGGCTGTCTGGGACAGGGACTACACCTTC. This codes for CSARDQGAVWDRDYTF.

This clonotype was detected many times. CDR3 in DNA: TGTGCCAGCAGCTCCTCAGGGTTTAATCAGCCCCAGCATTTT. It yields the protein CASSSSGFNQPQHF. The rearrangement joins TRBV7-9 to TRBJ1-5; D is perhaps TRBD1 (5 bases). The CDR3 extends over 14 amino acids. Looked up from germline, CDR1 is SEHNR and CDR2 is FQNEAQ (reference sequence). V gave up 4 bases and J gave up 4 bases, with 11 bases separating them.

This clonotype was seen many times. This chain links TRBV20-1 with TRBJ2-5; D ambiguous. This CDR3 has 13 amino acids. Per the germline V gene, CDR1 is DFQATT and CDR2 is SNEGSKA (reference sequence). V lost 3 bases and J 5 bases, leaving 13 bases between the germline ends. The CDR3 sequence: CSASRRPAETQYF. CDR3 DNA: TGCAGTGCTAGCAGACGACCCGCGGAGACCCAGTACTTC.

Ten or more counts support this clonotype. At one of its ends the junction is not consistent with the germline gene, which may arise from a read error. This chain joins TRBV20-1 and TRBJ2-2, with 7 positions matching TRBD1. The CDR3 totals 14 residues. Germline assignment: CDR1 DFQATT and CDR2 SNEGSKA (reference sequence). The CDR3 region has the DNA TGCAGTGCTTCGACACAGGGGAACGCCGGGGAGCTGTTTTTT. Its translation is CSASTQGNAGELFF.

At least ten counts were recorded for this clonotype. The chain couples TRBV6-6 to TRBJ2-7, with D perhaps TRBD2 (5 bases). Germline CDR1 and CDR2: MNHNY and SVGAGI (reference sequence). Trimming pared 3 bases from V and 4 bases from J, leaving 7 bases between. The CDR3 extends over 12 amino acids. The CDR3: CASSYLAYEQYF. CDR3 in DNA: TGTGCCAGCAGTTATTTAGCGTACGAGCAGTACTTC.

Many counts were recorded for this clonotype. This chain links TRBV5-1 with TRBJ1-1, with no clear D. CDR3 length equals 14 residues. Trimming took off 2 bases at V and 1 base at J, with 9 bases between the two ends. From germline, CDR1 is SGHRS and CDR2 YFSETQ. The CDR3 region has the DNA TGCGCCAGCAGCTTTGCACCCGCGAACACTGAAGCTTTCTTT. Translation gives CASSFAPANTEAFF. Variable domain in full (rest from reference TRBV5-1 and TRBJ1-1): KAGVTQTPRYLIKTRGQQVTLSCSPISGHRSVSWYQQTPGQGLQFLFEYFSETQRNKGNFPGRFSGRQFSNSRSEMNVSTLELGDSALYLCASSFAPANTEAFFGQGTRLTVV.

This clonotype was counted at least ten times. The chain carries TRBV20-1 and TRBJ1-3; no firm D call. Germline loops: CDR1 DFQATT, CDR2 SNEGSKA (reference sequence). V lost 0 bases, J lost 7 bases, and 4 bases lay in between. This CDR3 has 11 amino acids. Here the CDR3 reads CSARDRNTIYF. The DNA for the CDR3 is TGCAGTGCTAGAGATAGGAACACCATATATTTT.

This clonotype was seen many times. The chain employs TRBV20-1 and TRBJ1-5, with D unclear. CDR3 length equals 15 residues. Germline-derived CDR1 and CDR2 are DFQATT and SNEGSKA (reference sequence). V was trimmed by 4 bases and J by 1 base, leaving 14 bases between them. CDR3 region: CSATGLGRSNQPQHF. DNA for the CDR3: TGCAGTGCTACGGGGTTAGGTCGGAGCAATCAGCCCCAGCATTTT.

The sample holds many counts of this clonotype. This chain links TRBV5-1 with TRBJ1-6; TRBD1 might be the D (5 bases). This CDR3 region has 16 residues. Germline V gives CDR1 SGHRS, CDR2 YFSETQ. Trimming pared 4 bases from V and 6 bases from J, leaving 17 bases between. CDR3 amino acids: CASSPETVSANSPLHF. The CDR3 DNA follows: TGCGCCAGCAGCCCCGAGACAGTTTCGGCTAATTCACCCCTCCACTTT.

This clonotype was counted ten times or more. The chain couples TRBV20-1 to TRBJ1-2; D perhaps matches TRBD1 (6 bases). V dropped 3 bases and J dropped 8 bases, with 19 bases sitting between them. The length of the CDR3 is 14 residues. Per the germline V gene, CDR1 is DFQATT and CDR2 is SNEGSKA (reference sequence). DNA of the CDR3: TGCAGTGCTAGCCCCGGGGGGGCATTTTCGGGCTACACCTTC. Amino acid sequence: CSASPGGAFSGYTF.

This clonotype was observed a few times. This rearrangement joins TRBV6-5 to TRBJ2-1, with 9 bases aligning to TRBD1. Germline CDR1 is MNHEY and CDR2 is SVGAGI. V shed 4 bases, J shed 3 bases, and the junction held 4 bases outside the gene matches. The CDR3 is 15 residues long. The chain's CDR3 is CASSSDRGLYNEQFF. CDR3 DNA sequence: TGTGCCAGCAGTTCGGACAGGGGTCTCTACAATGAGCAGTTCTTC.

V is TRBV30 and J is TRBJ1-1, with D possibly TRBD1 on 5 matching bases. The ends were cut back, 5 bases at V and 11 bases at J, with 15 bases in the middle. Germline CDR1 reads GTSNPN; CDR2 reads SVGIG (reference sequence). This CDR3 has 11 residues. CDR3 sequence reads: CAWLIQGKAFF. CDR3 nucleotide sequence: TGTGCCTGGTTAATTCAGGGTAAGGCTTTCTTT.